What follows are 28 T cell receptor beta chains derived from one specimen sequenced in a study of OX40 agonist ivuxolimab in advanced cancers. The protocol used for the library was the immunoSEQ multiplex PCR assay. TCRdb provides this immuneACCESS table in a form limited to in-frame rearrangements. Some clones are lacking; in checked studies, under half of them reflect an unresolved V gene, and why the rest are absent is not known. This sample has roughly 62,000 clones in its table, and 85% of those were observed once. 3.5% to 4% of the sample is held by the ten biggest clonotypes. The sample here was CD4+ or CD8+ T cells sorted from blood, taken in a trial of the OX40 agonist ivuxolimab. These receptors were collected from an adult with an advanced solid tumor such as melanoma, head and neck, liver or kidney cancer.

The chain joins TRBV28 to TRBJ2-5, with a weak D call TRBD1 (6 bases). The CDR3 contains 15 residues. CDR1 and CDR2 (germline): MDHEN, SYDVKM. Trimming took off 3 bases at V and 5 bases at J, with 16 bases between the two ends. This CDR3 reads CASSFQTGTRETQYF. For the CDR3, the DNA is TGTGCCAGCAGTTTTCAGACAGGCACGAGGGAGACCCAGTACTTC.

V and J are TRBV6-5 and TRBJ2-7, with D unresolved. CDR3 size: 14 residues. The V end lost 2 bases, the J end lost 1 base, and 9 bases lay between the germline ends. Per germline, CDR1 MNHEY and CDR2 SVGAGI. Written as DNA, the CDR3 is TGTGCCAGCAGTTACGCTGGCCGGTCCTACGAGCAGTACTTC. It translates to CASSYAGRSYEQYF.

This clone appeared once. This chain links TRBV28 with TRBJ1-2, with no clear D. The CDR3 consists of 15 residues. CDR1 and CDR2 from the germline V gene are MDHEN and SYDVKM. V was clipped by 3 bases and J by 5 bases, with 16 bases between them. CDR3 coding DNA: TGTGCCAGCAGTTTTCCCACCAATAGAGAGTATGGCTACACCTTC. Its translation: CASSFPTNREYGYTF.

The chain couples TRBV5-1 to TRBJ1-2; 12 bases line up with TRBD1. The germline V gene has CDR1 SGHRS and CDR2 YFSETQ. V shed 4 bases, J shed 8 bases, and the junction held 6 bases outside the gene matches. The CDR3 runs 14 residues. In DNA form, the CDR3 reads TGCGCCAGCAGCCCGGGACAGGGGGCTTGGGGCTACACCTTC. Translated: CASSPGQGAWGYTF.

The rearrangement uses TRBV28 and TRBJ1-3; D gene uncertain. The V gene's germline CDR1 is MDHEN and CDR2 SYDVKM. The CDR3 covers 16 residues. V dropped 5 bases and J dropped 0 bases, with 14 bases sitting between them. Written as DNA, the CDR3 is TGTGCCAGCAGTCCAATCAGGTTCTACTCTGGAAACACCATATATTTT. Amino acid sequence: CASSPIRFYSGNTIYF.

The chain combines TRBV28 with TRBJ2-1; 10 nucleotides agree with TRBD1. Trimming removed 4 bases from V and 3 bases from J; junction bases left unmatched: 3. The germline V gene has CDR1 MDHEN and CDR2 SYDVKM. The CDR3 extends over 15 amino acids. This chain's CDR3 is CASSSGQGSYNEQFF. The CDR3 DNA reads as TGTGCCAGCAGTTCGGGACAGGGGAGCTACAATGAGCAGTTCTTC.

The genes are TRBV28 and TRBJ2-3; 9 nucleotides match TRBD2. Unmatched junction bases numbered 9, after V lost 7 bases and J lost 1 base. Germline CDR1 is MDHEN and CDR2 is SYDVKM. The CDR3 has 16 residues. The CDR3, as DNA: TGTGCCAGCACCTCCCCCGCTAGCGGGGGCACAGATACGCAGTATTTT. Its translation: CASTSPASGGTDTQYF. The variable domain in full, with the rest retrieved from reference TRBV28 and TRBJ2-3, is DVKVTQSSRYLVKRTGEKVFLECVQDMDHENMFWYRQDPGLGLRLIYFSYDVKMKEKGDIPEGYSVSREKKERFSLILESASTNQTSMYLCASTSPASGGTDTQYFGPGTRLTVL.

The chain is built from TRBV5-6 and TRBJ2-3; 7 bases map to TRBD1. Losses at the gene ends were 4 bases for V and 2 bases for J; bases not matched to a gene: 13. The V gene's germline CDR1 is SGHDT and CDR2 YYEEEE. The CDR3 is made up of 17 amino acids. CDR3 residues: CASSPLATGETTDTQYF. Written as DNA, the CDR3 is TGTGCCAGCAGCCCCTTGGCAACAGGGGAAACCACAGATACGCAGTATTTT.

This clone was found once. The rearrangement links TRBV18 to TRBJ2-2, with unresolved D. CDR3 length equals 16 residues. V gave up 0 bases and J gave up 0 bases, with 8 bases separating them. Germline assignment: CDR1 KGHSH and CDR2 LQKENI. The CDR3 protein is CASSPPNSANTGELFF. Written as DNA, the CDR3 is TGTGCCAGCTCACCACCCAACTCCGCGAACACCGGGGAGCTGTTTTTT.

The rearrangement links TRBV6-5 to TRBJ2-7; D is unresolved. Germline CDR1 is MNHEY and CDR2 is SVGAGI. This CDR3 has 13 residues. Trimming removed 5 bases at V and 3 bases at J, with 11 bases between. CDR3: CASSNHNNYEQYF. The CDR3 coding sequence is TGTGCCAGCAGTAATCACAACAACTACGAGCAGTACTTC.

The CDR3 spells CASSISPGSGELFF. CDR3 DNA sequence: TGTGCCAGTAGTATAAGTCCGGGGAGCGGGGAGCTGTTTTTT. V usage is TRBV19 and J usage is TRBJ2-2, with D possibly being TRBD2 (5 bases). From germline, CDR1 is LNHDA and CDR2 SQIVND (reference sequence). This CDR3 has 14 amino acids. With 2 bases removed from V and 7 bases from J, the gap between germline ends came to 11 bases.

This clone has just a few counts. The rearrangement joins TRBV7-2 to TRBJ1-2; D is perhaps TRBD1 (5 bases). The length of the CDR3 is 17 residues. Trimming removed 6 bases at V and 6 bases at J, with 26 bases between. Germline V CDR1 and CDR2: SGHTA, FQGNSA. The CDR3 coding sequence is TGTGCCAGCAGTTTGGATTCTGGGGGAGGGAGGGAAAATGGCTACACCTTC. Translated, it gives CASSLDSGGGRENGYTF. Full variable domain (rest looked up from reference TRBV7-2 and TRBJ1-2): GAGVSQSPSNKVTEKGKDVELRCDPISGHTALYWYRQSLGQGLEFLIYFQGNSAPDKSGLPSDRFSAERTGGSVSTLTIQRTQQEDSAVYLCASSLDSGGGRENGYTFGSGTRLTVV.

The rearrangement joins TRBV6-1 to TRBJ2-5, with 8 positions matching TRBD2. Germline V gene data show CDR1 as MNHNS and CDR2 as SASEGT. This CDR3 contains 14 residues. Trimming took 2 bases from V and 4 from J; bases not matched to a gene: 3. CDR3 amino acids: CASSEQAGAETQYF. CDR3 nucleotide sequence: TGTGCCAGCAGTGAACAAGCGGGGGCAGAGACCCAGTACTTC.

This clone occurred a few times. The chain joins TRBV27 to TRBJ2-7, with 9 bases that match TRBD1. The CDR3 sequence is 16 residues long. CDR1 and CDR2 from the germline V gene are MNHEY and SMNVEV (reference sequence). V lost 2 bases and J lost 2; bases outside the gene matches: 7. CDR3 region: CASSLRVGTGTYEQYF. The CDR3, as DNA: TGTGCCAGCAGTTTAAGGGTCGGGACAGGGACCTACGAGCAGTACTTC.

The CDR3 DNA reads TGTGCCAGCAGCGTGGGACTAGCGGAGGGGCTTAACACAGATACGCAGTATTTT. Translated: CASSVGLAEGLNTDTQYF. The V gene is TRBV9, the J gene TRBJ2-3; 11 nucleotides align to TRBD2. This CDR3 comprises 18 residues. V lost 2 bases and J lost 2; bases outside the gene matches: 10. From germline, CDR1 is SGDLS and CDR2 YYNGEE.

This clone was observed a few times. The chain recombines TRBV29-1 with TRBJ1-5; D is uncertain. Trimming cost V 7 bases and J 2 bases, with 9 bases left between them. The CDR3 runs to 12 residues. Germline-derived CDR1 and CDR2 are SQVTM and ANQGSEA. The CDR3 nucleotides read TGCAGCGCCTTGGACGGCAATCAGCCCCAGCATTTT. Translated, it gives CSALDGNQPQHF.

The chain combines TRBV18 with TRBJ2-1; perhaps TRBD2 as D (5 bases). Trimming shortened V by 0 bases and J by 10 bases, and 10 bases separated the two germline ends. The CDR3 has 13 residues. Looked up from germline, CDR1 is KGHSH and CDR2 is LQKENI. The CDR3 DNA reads TGTGCCAGCTCACCACCGAGGGAGACGGAGCAGTTCTTC. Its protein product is CASSPPRETEQFF.

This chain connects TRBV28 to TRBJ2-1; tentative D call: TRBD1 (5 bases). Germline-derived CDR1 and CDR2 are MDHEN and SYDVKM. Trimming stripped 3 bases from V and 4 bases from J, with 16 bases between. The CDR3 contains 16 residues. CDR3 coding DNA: TGTGCCAGCAGTTTGTTTCAAGGGGTCTCGTACAATGAGCAGTTCTTC. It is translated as CASSLFQGVSYNEQFF. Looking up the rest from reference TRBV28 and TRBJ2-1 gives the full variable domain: DVKVTQSSRYLVKRTGEKVFLECVQDMDHENMFWYRQDPGLGLRLIYFSYDVKMKEKGDIPEGYSVSREKKERFSLILESASTNQTSMYLCASSLFQGVSYNEQFFGPGTRLTVL.

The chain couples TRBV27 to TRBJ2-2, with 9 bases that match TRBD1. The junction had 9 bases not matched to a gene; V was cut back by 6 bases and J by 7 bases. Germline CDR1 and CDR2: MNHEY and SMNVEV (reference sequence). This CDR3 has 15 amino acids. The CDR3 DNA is TGTGCCAGCAGACCGGGACAGGGTTGGGGCGGGGAGCTGTTTTTT. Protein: CASRPGQGWGGELFF.

For the CDR3, the DNA is TGTGCCAGCAGTTTCGCCAGGGGGCGGGGAGGGGCCAACGTCCTGACTTTC. Translating it yields CASSFARGRGGANVLTF. The chain uses TRBV28 and TRBJ2-6; TRBD1 matches at 8 bases. The V and J ends lost 3 bases and 4 bases, in that order; junction bases with no gene match: 8. Germline assignment: CDR1 MDHEN and CDR2 SYDVKM. The CDR3 is 17 residues long.

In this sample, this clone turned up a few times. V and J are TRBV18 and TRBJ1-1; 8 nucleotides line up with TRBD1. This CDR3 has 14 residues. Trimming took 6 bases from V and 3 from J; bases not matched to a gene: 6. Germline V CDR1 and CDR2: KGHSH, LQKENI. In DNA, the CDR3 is TGTGCCAGCTCCCTGGACAGGGTTTACACTGAAGCTTTCTTT. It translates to CASSLDRVYTEAFF. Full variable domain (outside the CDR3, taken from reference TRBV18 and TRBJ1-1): NAGVMQNPRHLVRRRGQEARLRCSPMKGHSHVYWYRQLPEEGLKFMVYLQKENIIDESGMPKERFSAEFPKEGPSILRIQQVVRGDSAAYFCASSLDRVYTEAFFGQGTRLTVV.

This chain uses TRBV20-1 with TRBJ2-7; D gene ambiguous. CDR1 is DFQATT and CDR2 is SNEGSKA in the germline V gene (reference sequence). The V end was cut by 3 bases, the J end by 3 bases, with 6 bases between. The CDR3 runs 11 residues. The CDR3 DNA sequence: TGCAGTGCTAGCCCGCTCTACGAGCAGTACTTC. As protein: CSASPLYEQYF.

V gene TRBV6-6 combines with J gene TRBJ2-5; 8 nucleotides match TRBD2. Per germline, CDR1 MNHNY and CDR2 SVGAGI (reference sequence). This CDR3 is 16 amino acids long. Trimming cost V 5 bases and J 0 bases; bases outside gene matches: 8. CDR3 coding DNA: TGTGCCAGCAGTCCCAGCGGGGGAAACTACCAAGAGACCCAGTACTTC. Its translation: CASSPSGGNYQETQYF.

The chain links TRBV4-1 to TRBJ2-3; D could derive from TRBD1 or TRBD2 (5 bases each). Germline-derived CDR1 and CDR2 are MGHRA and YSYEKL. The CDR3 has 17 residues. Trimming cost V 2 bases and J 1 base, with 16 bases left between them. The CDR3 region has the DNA TGCGCCAGCAGCCAATTCCCCGGGGCGTTGGGCACAGATACGCAGTATTTT. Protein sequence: CASSQFPGALGTDTQYF.

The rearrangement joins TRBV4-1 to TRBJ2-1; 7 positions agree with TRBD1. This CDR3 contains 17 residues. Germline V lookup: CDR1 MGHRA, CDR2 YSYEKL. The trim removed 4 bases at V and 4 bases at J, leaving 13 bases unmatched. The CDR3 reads CASSPPSSGQLYNEQFF. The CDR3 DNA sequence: TGCGCCAGCAGCCCACCATCGTCGGGACAGCTATACAATGAGCAGTTCTTC.

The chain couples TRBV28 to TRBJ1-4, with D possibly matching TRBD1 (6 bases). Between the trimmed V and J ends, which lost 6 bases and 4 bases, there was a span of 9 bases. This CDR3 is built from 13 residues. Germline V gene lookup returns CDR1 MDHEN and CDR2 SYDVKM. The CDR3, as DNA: TGTGCCAGCAGAGGGGGGAATAATGAAAAACTGTTTTTT. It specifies CASRGGNNEKLFF.

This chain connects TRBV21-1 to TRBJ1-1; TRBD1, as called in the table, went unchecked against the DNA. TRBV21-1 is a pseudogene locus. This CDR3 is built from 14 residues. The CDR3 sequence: CASSKGQGWTEAFF. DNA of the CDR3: TGTGCCAGCAGCAAAGGACAGGGATGGACTGAAGCTTTCTTT.

DNA for the CDR3: TGTGCCAGCACGCCCGGGACTAGCGGATACAATGAGCAGTTCTTC. Its translation is CASTPGTSGYNEQFF. The chain combines TRBV11-2 with TRBJ2-1; 11 positions agree with TRBD2. CDR1 is SGHAT and CDR2 is FQNNGV in the germline V gene. V lost 7 bases to trimming and J lost 4 bases; unmatched junction nucleotides: 6. The CDR3 spans 15 residues.